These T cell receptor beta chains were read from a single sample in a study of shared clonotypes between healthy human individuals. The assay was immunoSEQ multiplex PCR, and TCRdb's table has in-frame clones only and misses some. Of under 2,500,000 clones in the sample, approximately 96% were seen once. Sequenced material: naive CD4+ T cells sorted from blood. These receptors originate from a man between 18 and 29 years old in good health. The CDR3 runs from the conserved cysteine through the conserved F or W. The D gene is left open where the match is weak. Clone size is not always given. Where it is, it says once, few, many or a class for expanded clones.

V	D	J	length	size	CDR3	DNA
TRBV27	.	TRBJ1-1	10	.	CASSLVEAFF	TGTGCCAGCAGTTTAGTTGAAGCTTTCTTT
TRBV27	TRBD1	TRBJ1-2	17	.	CASSLGWDRGISYGYTF	TGTGCCAGCAGTTTAGGGTGGGACAGGGGAATCAGCTATGGCTACACCTTC
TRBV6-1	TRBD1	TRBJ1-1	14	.	CASTVIRGQPEAFF	TGTGCCAGCACCGTCATTAGGGGGCAACCTGAAGCTTTCTTT
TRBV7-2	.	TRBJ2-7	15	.	CASSLAAGSTYEQYF	TGTGCCAGCAGCTTAGCCGCTGGTTCTACCTACGAGCAGTACTTC
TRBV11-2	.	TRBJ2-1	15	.	CASSLDRGVGNEQFF	TGTGCCAGCAGCTTAGACAGGGGGGTAGGGAATGAGCAGTTCTTC
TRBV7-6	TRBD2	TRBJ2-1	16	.	CASSRLGLAVNNEQFF	TGTGCCAGCAGCCGACTCGGACTAGCGGTGAACAATGAGCAGTTCTTC
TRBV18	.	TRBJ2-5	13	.	CASSPPVGETQYF	TGTGCCAGCTCACCACCCGTGGGAGAGACCCAGTACTTC
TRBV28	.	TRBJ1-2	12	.	CASSLGGYGYTF	TGTGCCAGCAGTTTGGGGGGTTATGGCTACACCTTC
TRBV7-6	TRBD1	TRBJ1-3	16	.	CASSLADRSSGNTIYF	TGTGCCAGCAGCTTAGCGGACAGGTCCTCTGGAAACACCATATATTTT
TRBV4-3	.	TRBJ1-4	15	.	CASSQDFQVDEKLFF	TGCGCCAGCAGCCAAGACTTCCAGGTAGATGAAAAACTGTTTTTT
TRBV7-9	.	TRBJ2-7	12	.	CASSQLSNEQYF	TGTGCCAGCAGCCAACTTAGCAACGAGCAGTACTTC
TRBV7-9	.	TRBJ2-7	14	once	CASSLAEASHEQYF	TGTGCCAGCAGCTTAGCGGAGGCTAGCCACGAGCAGTACTTC
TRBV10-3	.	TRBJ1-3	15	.	CAISESGGPGNTIYF	TGTGCCATCAGTGAGTCTGGGGGGCCTGGAAACACCATATATTTT
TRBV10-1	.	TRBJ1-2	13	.	CASSESISYGYTF	TGCGCCAGCAGTGAGTCGATATCCTATGGCTACACCTTC
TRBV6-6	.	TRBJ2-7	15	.	CASKPSQGSSYEQYF	TGTGCCAGCAAGCCTAGTCAGGGTAGCTCCTACGAGCAGTACTTC
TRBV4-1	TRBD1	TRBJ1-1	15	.	CASSRIQGGNTEAFF	TGCGCCAGCAGCCGCATACAGGGGGGGAACACTGAAGCTTTCTTT
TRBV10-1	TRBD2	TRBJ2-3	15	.	CASSDSGTLTDTQYF	TGCGCCAGCAGCGATAGCGGGACCCTCACAGATACGCAGTATTTT
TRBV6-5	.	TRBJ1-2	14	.	CASSYSGGNYGYTF	TGTGCCAGCAGTTACTCGGGGGGAAACTATGGCTACACCTTC
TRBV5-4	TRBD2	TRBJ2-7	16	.	CASSRQGAGVSYEQYF	TGTGCCAGCAGCCGTCAGGGAGCGGGGGTGTCCTACGAGCAGTACTTC
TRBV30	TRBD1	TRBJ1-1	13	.	CAWTDRGNTEAFF	TGTGCCTGGACGGACAGGGGGAACACTGAAGCTTTCTTT
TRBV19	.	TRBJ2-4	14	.	CASSIDGAKNIQYF	TGTGCCAGTAGTATTGACGGAGCCAAAAACATTCAGTACTTC
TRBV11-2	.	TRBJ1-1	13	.	CASSLIEDTEAFF	TGTGCCAGCAGCTTAATTGAGGACACTGAAGCTTTCTTT
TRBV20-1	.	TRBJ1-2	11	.	CSAIQTYGYTF	TGCAGTGCAATACAGACCTATGGCTACACCTTC
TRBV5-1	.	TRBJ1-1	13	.	CASSFGKDTEAFF	TGCGCCAGCAGCTTTGGAAAAGATACTGAAGCTTTCTTT
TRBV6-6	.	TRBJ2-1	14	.	CASSYSKEVNEQFF	TGTGCCAGCAGTTACTCTAAGGAGGTCAATGAGCAGTTCTTC
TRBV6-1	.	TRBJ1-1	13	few	CASSVQANTEAFF	TGTGCCAGCAGTGTACAGGCGAACACTGAAGCTTTCTTT
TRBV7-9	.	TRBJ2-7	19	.	CASTTGSFRGRSLSYEQYF	TGTGCCAGTACGACAGGGAGTTTTCGCGGGAGGTCCCTCTCCTACGAGCAGTACTTC
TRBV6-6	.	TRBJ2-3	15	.	CASSYSGGATDTQYF	TGTGCCAGCAGTTACTCTGGCGGGGCCACAGATACGCAGTATTTT
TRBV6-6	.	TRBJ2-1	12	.	CASSYFDNEQFF	TGTGCCAGCAGTTACTTTGACAATGAGCAGTTCTTC
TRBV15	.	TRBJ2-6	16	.	CATGRGGSSGANVLTF	TGTGCCACCGGACGAGGGGGGAGCTCTGGGGCCAACGTCCTGACTTTC
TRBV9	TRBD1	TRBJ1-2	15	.	CASSVRDRHNYGYTF	TGTGCCAGCAGCGTCCGGGACAGACATAACTATGGCTACACCTTC
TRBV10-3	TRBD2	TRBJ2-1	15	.	CAISESAAGGREQFF	TGTGCCATCAGTGAGTCCGCAGCGGGAGGGAGGGAGCAGTTCTTC
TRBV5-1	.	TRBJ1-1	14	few	CASSLQGGNTEAFF	TGCGCCAGCAGCTTACAGGGAGGGAACACTGAAGCTTTCTTT
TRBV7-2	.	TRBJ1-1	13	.	CASSLVHQGGVFF	TGTGCCAGCAGCTTAGTACATCAGGGAGGAGTATTCTTT
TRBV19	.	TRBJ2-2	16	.	CASSPTGRGWTGELFF	TGTGCCAGTAGCCCCACCGGGCGGGGATGGACCGGGGAGCTGTTTTTT
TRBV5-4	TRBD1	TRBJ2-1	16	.	CASSFGTQGAFNEQFF	TGTGCCAGCAGCTTTGGAACGCAGGGGGCATTTAATGAGCAGTTCTTC
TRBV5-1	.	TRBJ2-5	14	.	CASSPGGGGETQYF	TGCGCCAGCAGCCCTGGCGGGGGCGGAGAGACCCAGTACTTC
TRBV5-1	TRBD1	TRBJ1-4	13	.	CASKEGAGEKLFF	TGCGCCAGCAAGGAGGGGGCGGGTGAAAAACTGTTTTTT
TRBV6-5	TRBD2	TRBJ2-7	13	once	CASRLAGVYEQYF	TGTGCCAGCAGATTAGCGGGGGTGTACGAGCAGTACTTC
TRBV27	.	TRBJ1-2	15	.	CASSLSGGGAYGYTF	TGTGCCAGCAGTTTATCTGGCGGGGGTGCCTATGGCTACACCTTC
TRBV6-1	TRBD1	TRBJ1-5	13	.	CASSVRGDQPQHF	TGTGCCAGCAGCGTCAGGGGGGATCAGCCCCAGCATTTT
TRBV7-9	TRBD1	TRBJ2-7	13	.	CASSSWTGREQYF	TGTGCCAGCAGCTCCTGGACAGGGCGGGAGCAGTACTTC
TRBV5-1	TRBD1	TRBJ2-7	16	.	CASSAPRDRENHEQYF	TGCGCCAGCAGCGCACCCCGGGACAGGGAAAACCACGAGCAGTACTTC
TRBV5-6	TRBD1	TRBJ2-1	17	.	CASSLANRDRDFDEQFF	TGTGCCAGCAGCTTGGCCAACCGGGACAGGGATTTCGATGAGCAGTTCTTC
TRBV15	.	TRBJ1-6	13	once	CATSSGGNSPLHF	TGTGCCACCAGCAGCGGGGGGAATTCACCCCTCCACTTT
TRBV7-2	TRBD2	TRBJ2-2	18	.	CASSLSSGTSVNTGELFF	TGTGCCAGCAGCTTATCCAGCGGGACTAGCGTGAACACCGGGGAGCTGTTTTTT
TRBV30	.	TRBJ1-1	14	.	CAWSVRVGNTEAFF	TGTGCCTGGAGCGTTAGAGTGGGAAACACTGAAGCTTTCTTT
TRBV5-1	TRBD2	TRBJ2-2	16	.	CASRPTSGRLTGELFF	TGCGCCAGCAGGCCGACTAGCGGGAGATTGACCGGGGAGCTGTTTTTT
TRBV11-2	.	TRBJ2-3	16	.	CASSPQRRGSTDTQYF	TGTGCCAGCAGCCCGCAACGGCGGGGAAGCACAGATACGCAGTATTTT
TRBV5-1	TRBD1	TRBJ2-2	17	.	CASSLGQGAIYAGELFF	TGCGCCAGCAGCTTGGGACAGGGGGCGATTTATGCCGGGGAGCTGTTTTTT
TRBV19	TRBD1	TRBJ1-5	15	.	CASSTQGDKNQPQHF	TGTGCCAGTAGTACACAGGGGGATAAGAATCAGCCCCAGCATTTT
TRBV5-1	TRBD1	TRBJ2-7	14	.	CASSLSGGSYEQYF	TGCGCCAGCAGTTTATCAGGGGGCTCGTACGAGCAGTACTTC
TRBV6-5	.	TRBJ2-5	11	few	CASSYQETQYF	TGTGCCAGCAGTTACCAAGAGACCCAGTACTTC
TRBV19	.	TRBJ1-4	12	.	CASSTLNEKLFF	TGTGCCAGTAGTACACTTAATGAAAAACTGTTTTTT
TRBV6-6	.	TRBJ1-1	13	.	CASSYVGGTEAFF	TGTGCCAGCAGTTACGTCGGGGGGACTGAAGCTTTCTTT
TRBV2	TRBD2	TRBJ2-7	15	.	CASSKASGGALEQYF	TGTGCCAGCAGTAAAGCTAGCGGGGGGGCCCTCGAGCAGTACTTC
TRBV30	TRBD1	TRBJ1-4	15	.	CAWGPGTVRGEKLFF	TGTGCCTGGGGACCCGGGACGGTCAGGGGGGAAAAACTGTTTTTT